This entry describes one TCR beta chain. Profiling relied on immunoSEQ multiplex PCR, and the TCRdb table lists in-frame clones only, not all of them. The sample has about 290,000 clones; 89% are singletons. Ages ranged from about 18 to 89 years, with residence in approximately 25 US areas. The CDR3 is 19 amino acids. Germline V gene lookup returns CDR1 SGHNT and CDR2 YENEEA. V shed 5 bases and J 0 bases; nucleotides not matched to a gene: 8. These data originate in a study of blood T cell repertoires in COVID-19. This chain links TRBV11-3 with TRBJ2-1; 15 bases agree with TRBD2. Sequenced sample: PBMCs or T cells enriched from blood (not recorded which). The sequence derives from a woman in her thirties or forties who had recovered from COVID-19. This chain's CDR3 is CASSLGLAGGPSSYNEQFF. For the CDR3, the DNA is TGTGCCAGCAGCCTAGGACTAGCGGGAGGGCCGAGCTCCTACAATGAGCAGTTCTTC. The full variable domain, completed using reference TRBV11-3 and TRBJ2-1, is EAGVVQSPRYKIIEKKQPVAFWCNPISGHNTLYWYLQNLGQGPELLIRYENEEAVDDSQLPKDRFSAERLKGVDSTLKIQPAELGDSAVYLCASSLGLAGGPSSYNEQFFGPGTRLTVL.